Included here is one T cell receptor beta chain sequence, with context. Its cognate antigen is unknown. The V and J ends lost 0 bases and 9 bases respectively, with 13 bases between them. This CDR3 is 14 amino acids long. Germline values: CDR1 SGHRS, CDR2 YFSETQ. Broader study findings: The larger cohort examined one V-J beta rearrangement, not whole repertoires. In terms of TCR gene usage, tumor memory CD4+ T cells clustered together with blood and lymph node memory CD4+ cells, as well as with lymph node naive CD4+ cells.

Constant-region reverse primers amplified full-length variable regions, followed by semi-nested Nested Universal Primer A PCR. MiXCR, run by TCRdb on the 5' RACE reads, gives a single entry per CDR3 protein. The sample contains approximately 29,000 distinct CDR3 sequences, roughly 25% of which appear only once. This TCR was recovered from a female donor with breast cancer. Sequencing was carried out using naive CD4+ T cells sorted from a lymph node. Subset described: naive CD4+ T cells, CD4+CD45RA+CD25-. The J gene is TRBJ2-1, the V gene TRBV5-1; D gene uncertain. The CDR3 spells CASSLGASGIEQFF. CDR3 DNA sequence: TGCGCCAGCAGCTTGGGGGCGTCTGGAATTGAGCAGTTCTTC.